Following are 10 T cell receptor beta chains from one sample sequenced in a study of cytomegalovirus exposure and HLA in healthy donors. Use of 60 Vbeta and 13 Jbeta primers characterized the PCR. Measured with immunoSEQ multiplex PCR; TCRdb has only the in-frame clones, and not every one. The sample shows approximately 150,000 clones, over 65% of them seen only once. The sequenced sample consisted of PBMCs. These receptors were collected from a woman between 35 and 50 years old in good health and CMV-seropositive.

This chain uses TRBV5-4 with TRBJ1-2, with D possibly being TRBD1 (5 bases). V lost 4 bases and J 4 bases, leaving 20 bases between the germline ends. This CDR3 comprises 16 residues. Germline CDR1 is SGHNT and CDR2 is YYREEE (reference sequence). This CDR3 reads CASSPGGGTEVYGYTF. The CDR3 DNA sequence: TGTGCCAGCAGCCCTGGTGGCGGGACGGAAGTCTATGGCTACACCTTC.

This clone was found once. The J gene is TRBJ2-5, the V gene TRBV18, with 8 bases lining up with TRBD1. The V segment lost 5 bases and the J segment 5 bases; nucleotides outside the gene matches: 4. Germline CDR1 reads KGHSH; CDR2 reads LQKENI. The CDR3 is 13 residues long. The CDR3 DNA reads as TGTGCCAGCTCAGAGACAGGGGTCGAGACCCAGTACTTC. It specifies CASSETGVETQYF.

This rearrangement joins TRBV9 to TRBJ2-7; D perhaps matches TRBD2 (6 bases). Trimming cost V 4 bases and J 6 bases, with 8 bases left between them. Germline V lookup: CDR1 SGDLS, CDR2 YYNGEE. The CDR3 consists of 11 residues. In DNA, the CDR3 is TGTGCCAGCAGCAACGGGGGCGAGCAGTACTTC. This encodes CASSNGGEQYF.

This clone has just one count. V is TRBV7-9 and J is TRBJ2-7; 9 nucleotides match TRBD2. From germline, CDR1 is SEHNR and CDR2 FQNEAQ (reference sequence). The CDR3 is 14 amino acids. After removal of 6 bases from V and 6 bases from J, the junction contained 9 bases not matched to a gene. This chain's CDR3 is CASSRVAGDSEQYF. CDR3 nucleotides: TGTGCCAGCAGTCGGGTAGCGGGAGATTCCGAGCAGTACTTC.

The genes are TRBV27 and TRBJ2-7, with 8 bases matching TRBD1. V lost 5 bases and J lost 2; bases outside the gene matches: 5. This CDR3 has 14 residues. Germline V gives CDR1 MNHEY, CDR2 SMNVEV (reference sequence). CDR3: CASSPHRGAYEQYF. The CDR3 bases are TGTGCCAGCAGTCCACACAGGGGGGCCTACGAGCAGTACTTC.

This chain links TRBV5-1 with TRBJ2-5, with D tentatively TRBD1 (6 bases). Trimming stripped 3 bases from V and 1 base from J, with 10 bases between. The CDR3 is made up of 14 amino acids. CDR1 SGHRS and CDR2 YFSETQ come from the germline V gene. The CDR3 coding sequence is TGCGCCAGCAGCTGGGGGACATCCCAAGAGACCCAGTACTTC. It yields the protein CASSWGTSQETQYF.

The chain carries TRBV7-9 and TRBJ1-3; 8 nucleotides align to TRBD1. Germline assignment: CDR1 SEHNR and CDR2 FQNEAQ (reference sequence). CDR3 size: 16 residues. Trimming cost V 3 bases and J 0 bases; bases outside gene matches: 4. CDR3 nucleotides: TGTGCCAGCAGCTTTGCAGGGGGCTACTCTGGAAACACCATATATTTT. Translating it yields CASSFAGGYSGNTIYF.

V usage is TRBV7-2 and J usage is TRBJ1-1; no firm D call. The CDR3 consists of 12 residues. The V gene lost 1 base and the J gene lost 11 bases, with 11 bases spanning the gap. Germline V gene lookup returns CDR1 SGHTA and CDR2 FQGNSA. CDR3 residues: CASSLGEGRAFF. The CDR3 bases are TGTGCCAGCAGCTTAGGAGAGGGTAGGGCTTTCTTT.

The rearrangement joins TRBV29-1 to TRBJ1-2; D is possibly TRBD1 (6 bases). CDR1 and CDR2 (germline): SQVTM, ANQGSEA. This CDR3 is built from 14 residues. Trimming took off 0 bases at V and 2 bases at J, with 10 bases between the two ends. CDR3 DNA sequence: TGCAGCGTTGAAGAATCTCAGGGGAACTATGGCTACACCTTC. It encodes CSVEESQGNYGYTF.

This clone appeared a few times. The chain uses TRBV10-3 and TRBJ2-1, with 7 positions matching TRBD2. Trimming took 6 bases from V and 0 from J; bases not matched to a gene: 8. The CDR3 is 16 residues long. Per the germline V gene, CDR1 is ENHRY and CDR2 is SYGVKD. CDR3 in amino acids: CAIRGSGGGSYNEQFF. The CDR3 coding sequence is TGTGCCATCAGGGGTTCGGGGGGAGGCTCCTACAATGAGCAGTTCTTC.